Detailed here is one T cell receptor beta chain. In germline, CDR1 is MNHEY, CDR2 SMNVEV (reference sequence). The CDR3 runs 20 residues. After removal of 6 bases from V and 6 bases from J, the junction contained 18 bases not matched to a gene. This record belongs to a study of blood T cell repertoires in COVID-19. Study-wide context: The analysed material was cDNA or gDNA that came from T cells, B-cell-depleted T cells, or PBMCs.

Original processing notes: It was from reference gene primer amplification that nucleated cell counts were estimated. Sequencing used immunoSEQ multiplex PCR; TCRdb keeps in-frame clones, though not all of them. That table is the source of V, J and clone size, and D and trimming were worked out from the DNA. The sample records about 190,000 clones, roughly 85% being singletons. This sequence joins TRBV27 and TRBJ2-1, with TRBD2 matching 15 bases. The receptor comes from a woman in her 70s with acute or convalescent COVID-19. The specimen was peripheral blood. CDR3 sequence: CASRPQKGLAGGLALNEQFF. The CDR3 DNA is TGTGCCAGCAGACCACAGAAGGGACTAGCGGGAGGTCTTGCTCTCAATGAGCAGTTCTTC.